These 22 T cell receptor beta chains came from one sample sequenced in a study of T cells in Graves' hyperthyroidism and ophthalmopathy. What was amplified from RNA transcripts were TCR beta CDR3 regions. HTBI primers were used for first-round RT-PCR of the TCR CDR3. TCRdb itself ran the multiplex PCR reads through MiXCR, one entry per CDR3 protein. This table has 350,000 or so distinct CDR3 sequences, roughly 15% appearing once. Source material: blood. The origin of the receptors is a woman in her 30s with Graves' hyperthyroidism that later progressed to Graves' ophthalmopathy.

This clonotype showed up just a few times. The gene calls are TRBV10-3 and TRBJ2-2, with 8 bases that match TRBD1. V lost 6 bases, J lost 6 bases, and 0 bases stayed unmatched. The CDR3 runs 12 residues. Germline V lookup: CDR1 ENHRY, CDR2 SYGVKD. The CDR3 sequence is CAIRQGAGELFF. The CDR3 DNA sequence: TGTGCCATCAGACAGGGGGCCGGGGAGCTGTTTTTT.

The sample holds many counts of this clonotype. The rearrangement joins TRBV5-6 to TRBJ2-7, with TRBD2 identical over 10 bases. Germline CDR1 SGHDT, CDR2 YYEEEE. Losses at the gene ends were 1 base for V and 0 bases for J; bases not matched to a gene: 7. The CDR3 runs to 17 residues. CDR3 coding DNA: TGTGCCAGCAGCTTGCGTCTAGCGGGGGTTAGCTCCTACGAGCAGTACTTC. This translates into CASSLRLAGVSSYEQYF.

As for this clonotype: Relative to the germline gene, one junction end is altered; a read error may explain this. The V and J genes are TRBV7-9 and TRBJ2-2; 7 bases are a match to TRBD1. The germline V gene has CDR1 SEHNR and CDR2 FQNEAQ (reference sequence). This CDR3 is built from 15 residues. The CDR3 protein is CASRLDRARTGELFF. The CDR3 coding sequence is TGTGCCAGCAGATTAGACAGGGCGCGAACCGGGGAGCTGTTTTTT.

The chain couples TRBV28 to TRBJ2-1; 7 bases map to TRBD1. Losses at the gene ends were 7 bases for V and 2 bases for J; bases not matched to a gene: 5. The germline CDR1 and CDR2 sequences are MDHEN and SYDVKM. The CDR3 has 14 amino acids. CDR3: CASKIQGTYNEQFF. The CDR3 bases are TGTGCCAGCAAAATACAGGGGACCTACAATGAGCAGTTCTTC.

This clonotype was counted at least ten times. The V call is TRBV11-2, the J call TRBJ1-2; TRBD1 aligns across 7 bases. This CDR3 region has 16 residues. The V gene's germline CDR1 is SGHAT and CDR2 FQNNGV. The trim removed 5 bases at V and 5 bases at J, leaving 14 bases unmatched. This chain's CDR3 is CASSTWTGHAGYGYTF. CDR3 nucleotide sequence: TGTGCCAGCAGCACCTGGACAGGCCACGCGGGGTATGGCTACACCTTC.

In its sample, this clonotype was seen many times. This chain joins TRBV5-1 and TRBJ2-1, with 13 positions matching TRBD2. Germline V gene data show CDR1 as SGHRS and CDR2 as YFSETQ. J was trimmed by 7 bases and V by 4 bases; bases with no gene match: 5. This CDR3 contains 15 residues. CDR3 in DNA: TGCGCCAGCAGCCCGACTAGCGGGGGGCTGAATGAGCAGTTCTTC. Residues: CASSPTSGGLNEQFF.

This clonotype was seen ten or more times. V gene TRBV7-2 combines with J gene TRBJ2-6, with D hard to call. The germline V and J ends were trimmed by 3 bases and 0 bases, with 6 bases remaining between them. Germline CDR1 and CDR2: SGHTA and FQGNSA. The CDR3 spans 15 residues. In DNA, the CDR3 is TGTGCCAGCAGCTTTGGGGTCTCTGGGGCCAACGTCCTGACTTTC. This sequence encodes CASSFGVSGANVLTF. The whole variable domain, filled in from reference TRBV7-2 and TRBJ2-6, reads GAGVSQSPSNKVTEKGKDVELRCDPISGHTALYWYRQSLGQGLEFLIYFQGNSAPDKSGLPSDRFSAERTGGSVSTLTIQRTQQEDSAVYLCASSFGVSGANVLTFGAGSRLTVL.

This clonotype has ten or more counts. V gene TRBV4-1 combines with J gene TRBJ1-4, with 7 bases aligning to TRBD1. Germline V gene lookup returns CDR1 MGHRA and CDR2 YSYEKL. V gave up 4 bases and J gave up 5 bases; unmatched junction bases: 10. The CDR3 has 16 residues. The CDR3 loop reads CASSRGLETGNEKLFF. DNA of the CDR3: TGCGCCAGCAGCCGGGGGCTCGAGACAGGGAATGAAAAACTGTTTTTT.

Here the CDR3 DNA reads TGTGCCAGCAGTCCTACACCCCTCGCCGATGAGCAGTTCTTC. It is translated as CASSPTPLADEQFF. The chain joins TRBV27 to TRBJ2-1; the D is unclear. CDR1 is MNHEY, CDR2 SMNVEV, per germline (reference sequence). The V end was cut by 5 bases, the J end by 8 bases, with 16 bases between. The CDR3 length is 14 residues.

This clonotype was observed at least ten times. This chain connects TRBV30 to TRBJ1-6; 7 bases agree with TRBD1. The CDR3 runs to 17 residues. Per the germline V gene, CDR1 is GTSNPN and CDR2 is SVGIG (reference sequence). With 4 bases clipped from V and 6 bases from J, the junction kept 15 bases outside the gene matches. CDR3 bases: TGTGCCTGGACAGAAGTAATTTCGGGACAGCGTAATTCACCCCTCCACTTT. This sequence encodes CAWTEVISGQRNSPLHF.

The rearrangement joins TRBV28 to TRBJ1-1, with 8 bases fitting TRBD1. CDR1 is MDHEN, CDR2 SYDVKM, per germline. V shed 5 bases and J 10 bases; nucleotides not matched to a gene: 9. The CDR3 is made up of 13 amino acids. This chain's CDR3 is CASSTDREVRAFF. The CDR3 region has the DNA TGTGCCAGCAGTACGGACAGGGAGGTTCGAGCTTTCTTT.

The chain combines TRBV7-9 with TRBJ1-3; no clear D. CDR3 length: 17 residues. Germline V gene sequence: CDR1 SEHNR, CDR2 FQNEAQ (reference sequence). The V and J ends lost 5 bases and 1 base respectively, with 18 bases between them. The CDR3 loop is CASSPIRRSKSGNTIYF. CDR3 DNA sequence: TGTGCCAGCAGCCCAATTAGGAGGAGTAAGTCTGGAAACACCATATATTTT.

The sample holds many counts of this clonotype. The chain links TRBV3-1 to TRBJ1-2; D is possibly TRBD1 (5 bases). The germline V gene has CDR1 LGHDT and CDR2 YNNKEL (reference sequence). This CDR3 has 14 amino acids. Trimming removed 0 bases at V and 4 bases at J, with 9 bases between. The CDR3 here is CASSQDRAVYGYTF. The CDR3 nucleotides read TGTGCCAGCAGCCAAGACAGGGCAGTCTATGGCTACACCTTC.

This clonotype came up many times. The chain uses TRBV19 and TRBJ1-1; TRBD1 matches 9 bases. With 10 bases clipped from V and 0 bases from J, the junction kept 6 bases outside the gene matches. The length of the CDR3 is 14 residues. The germline CDR1 and CDR2 sequences are LNHDA and SQIVND (reference sequence). The CDR3 sequence is CATNRTGVNTEAFF. Here the CDR3 DNA reads TGTGCCACCAACCGGACAGGGGTGAACACTGAAGCTTTCTTT.

This CDR3 is CASSPTGPPNEKLFF. For the CDR3, the DNA is TGTGCCAGCAGCCCCACAGGGCCACCTAATGAAAAACTGTTTTTT. This chain joins TRBV7-9 and TRBJ1-4; D perhaps matches TRBD1 (6 bases). V lost 5 bases to trimming and J lost 3 bases, with 13 bases between them. Germline V gene lookup returns CDR1 SEHNR and CDR2 FQNEAQ (reference sequence). The CDR3 sequence is 15 residues long.

This chain uses TRBV9 with TRBJ2-3; D remains ambiguous. V lost 4 bases to trimming and J lost 1 base, with 16 bases between them. Per germline, CDR1 SGDLS and CDR2 YYNGEE. The CDR3 spans 16 residues. Here the CDR3 DNA reads TGTGCCAGCAGCCCACTTCCCGGGTCCCGCACAGATACGCAGTATTTT. Its translation is CASSPLPGSRTDTQYF. Filled out from reference TRBV9 and TRBJ2-3, the complete variable domain reads DSGVTQTPKHLITATGQRVTLRCSPRSGDLSVYWYQQSLDQGLQFLIQYYNGEERAKGNILERFSAQQFPDLHSELNLSSLELGDSALYFCASSPLPGSRTDTQYFGPGTRLTVL.

The CDR3 DNA is TGCGCCACCTCGGTCGGGGCCCAAGAGACCCAGTACTTC. Translating gives CATSVGAQETQYF. The chain is built from TRBV5-1 and TRBJ2-5; either TRBD1 or TRBD2 may supply D (5 bases each). From germline, CDR1 is SGHRS and CDR2 YFSETQ. V was trimmed by 9 bases and J by 1 base, leaving 13 bases between them. This CDR3 has 13 amino acids.

Ten or more counts support this clonotype. J is TRBJ1-1 and V is TRBV4-1, with D possibly TRBD1 on 6 matching bases. CDR3 length equals 18 residues. Germline assignment: CDR1 MGHRA and CDR2 YSYEKL. Trimming took 3 bases from V and 5 from J, leaving 25 bases between them. The CDR3 reads CASSQSGRGQGRGTEAFF. For the CDR3, the DNA is TGCGCCAGCAGCCAGTCTGGCCGGGGGCAAGGGCGTGGGACTGAAGCTTTCTTT.

This clonotype was found many times. The chain joins TRBV10-3 to TRBJ2-3; TRBD1 aligns across 7 bases. The junction had 17 bases not matched to a gene; V was cut back by 4 bases and J by 4 bases. The CDR3 runs 18 residues. CDR1 is ENHRY and CDR2 is SYGVKD in the germline V gene. The CDR3 DNA is TGTGCCATCAGTGCTCAAAAGGACAGGTCCCTCCAGGCAGATACGCAGTATTTT. Its translation: CAISAQKDRSLQADTQYF.

This clonotype was counted ten times or more. The chain employs TRBV7-8 and TRBJ2-7, with D possibly matching TRBD1 (5 bases). This CDR3 has 15 amino acids. CDR1 and CDR2 from the germline V gene are SGHVS and FQNEAQ. Between the trimmed V and J ends, which lost 4 bases and 3 bases, there was a span of 16 bases. Here the CDR3 reads CASSYRADRSYEQYF. The CDR3 nucleotides read TGTGCCAGCAGCTACCGAGCTGACAGAAGCTACGAGCAGTACTTC.

In this sample, this clonotype turned up many times. V is TRBV6-1 and J is TRBJ1-1; 8 bases map to TRBD1. The trim removed 6 bases at V and 0 bases at J, leaving 6 bases unmatched. The V gene's germline CDR1 is MNHNS and CDR2 SASEGT. This CDR3 has 15 residues. As DNA, the CDR3 is TGTGCCAGCAGGAGCGGACAGGGTTTGAACACTGAAGCTTTCTTT. The encoded protein is CASRSGQGLNTEAFF.

The chain combines TRBV20-1 with TRBJ2-1; maybe TRBD2 (6 bases). Between the trimmed V and J ends, which lost 6 bases and 5 bases, there was a span of 17 bases. This CDR3 has 14 residues. Germline values: CDR1 DFQATT, CDR2 SNEGSKA (reference sequence). CDR3 protein: CSAKTWGVNNEQFF. DNA of the CDR3: TGCAGTGCCAAGACCTGGGGGGTAAACAATGAGCAGTTCTTC.